These T cell receptor beta chains were read from a single sample in a study of human T cells and chemical hapten exposure. TCRdb analysed the 5' RACE reads with MiXCR anew, one entry per CDR3 protein. The sample yields around 140,000 distinct CDR3 sequences, around 4.1% seen once. The receptors come from a female donor in good health. Both conserved end residues are part of each CDR3. Fields, in order: V gene, J gene, CDR3 protein.

TRBV20-1	TRBJ2-1	CSATPRPWYNEQFF
TRBV28	TRBJ2-7	CASSPPPLTGGSYEQYF
TRBV27	TRBJ2-7	CASSLFSWTSYEQYF
TRBV7-9	TRBJ1-4	CASSLVPNTGIVNEKLFF
TRBV5-1	TRBJ1-5	CASSPGVSNQPQHF
TRBV27	TRBJ1-2	CASSGTSHQNDGYTF
TRBV28	TRBJ2-1	CASMGWDRPYNEQFF
TRBV9	TRBJ2-1	CASTPGGNDNEQFF
TRBV7-9	TRBJ1-1	CASSVANGGAIPRAFF
TRBV5-1	TRBJ1-4	CASSTDNEKLFF
TRBV28	TRBJ1-2	CASSTPGYRGDGYTF
TRBV6-5	TRBJ1-6	CASSYGRAGNSPLHF
TRBV6-5	TRBJ2-7	CASSSTGAGSYEQYF
TRBV20-1	TRBJ2-3	CSARTSGRTDTQYF
TRBV11-1	TRBJ2-1	CASSPGQKNNEQFF
TRBV4-2	TRBJ2-7	CASSQDMTGALYEQYF
TRBV5-1	TRBJ2-7	CASSSGTVASYEQYF
TRBV4-2	TRBJ1-4	CASSQDTGTNGEKLFF
TRBV7-9	TRBJ1-2	CASSVIRDSYGYTF
TRBV28	TRBJ1-2	CASSSGGRFGYTF
TRBV5-1	TRBJ1-2	CASSLGYGQPKYYGYTF
TRBV15	TRBJ2-2	CATSRVKGSGELFF
TRBV19	TRBJ1-2	CASSIRGQDLYGYTF
TRBV27	TRBJ1-1	CASSFSVGEMNTEAFF
TRBV6-1	TRBJ1-6	CASSATTRDRNSPLHF
TRBV2	TRBJ1-1	CASIRLRGAGTEAFF
TRBV7-2	TRBJ1-1	CASSLGIGKWAEAFF
TRBV19	TRBJ2-2	CASRFYIWDTGELFF
TRBV4-3	TRBJ2-1	CASSQGTGGDNEQFF
TRBV11-2	TRBJ2-7	CASRDFNYEQYF
TRBV27	TRBJ1-6	CASSQTGTGDSALHF
TRBV7-8	TRBJ2-7	CASSSSDRGEDEQYF
TRBV27	TRBJ1-2	CASSLTTGLSWGYTF
TRBV12-3/TRBV12-4	TRBJ1-1	CASSLNFVSGETEAFF
TRBV19	TRBJ1-6	CASSIPGNSPLHF
TRBV28	TRBJ2-3	CASSLRQAGEDTQYF
TRBV12-3/TRBV12-4	TRBJ2-1	CASSSAGGAPHNEQFF
TRBV7-2	TRBJ1-6	CASSLVVFNSPLHF
TRBV9	TRBJ2-5	CASSVGGVETQYF
TRBV28	TRBJ2-6	CASSLPGQFSGANVLTF
TRBV10-3	TRBJ2-1	CAISGGTSSYNEQFF
TRBV5-1	TRBJ2-5	CASSLVPGQGAQSVLETQYF
TRBV5-1	TRBJ2-7	CASSLAGKGEQYF
TRBV27	TRBJ1-2	CASSPDRVGYTF
TRBV5-1	TRBJ1-2	CASSLPSDRYNYGYTF
TRBV28	TRBJ1-6	CASRGQGARDNSPLHF
TRBV7-9	TRBJ2-6	CASSKRGQGSGANVLTF
TRBV28	TRBJ2-5	CASSKTGYQKETQYF
TRBV29-1	TRBJ2-7	CSVEVDREEGYEQYF
TRBV19	TRBJ1-5	CASSTSGTGGNQPQHF
TRBV6-2/TRBV6-3	TRBJ1-2	CASSLDGPANYGYTF
TRBV24-1	TRBJ2-5	CATSDSGTKAETQYF